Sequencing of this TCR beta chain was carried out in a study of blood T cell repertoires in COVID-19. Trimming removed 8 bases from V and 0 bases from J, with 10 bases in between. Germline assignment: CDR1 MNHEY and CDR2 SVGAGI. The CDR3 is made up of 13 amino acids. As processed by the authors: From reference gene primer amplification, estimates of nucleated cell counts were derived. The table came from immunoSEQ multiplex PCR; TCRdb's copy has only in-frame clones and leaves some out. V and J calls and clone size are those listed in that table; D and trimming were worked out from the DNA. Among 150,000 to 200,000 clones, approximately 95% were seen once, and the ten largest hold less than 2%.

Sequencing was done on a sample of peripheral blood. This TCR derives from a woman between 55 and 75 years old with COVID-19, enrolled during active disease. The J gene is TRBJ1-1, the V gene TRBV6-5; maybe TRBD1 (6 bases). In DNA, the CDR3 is TGTGCCAGCCCAGACAGGCTGAACACTGAAGCTTTCTTT. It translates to CASPDRLNTEAFF.